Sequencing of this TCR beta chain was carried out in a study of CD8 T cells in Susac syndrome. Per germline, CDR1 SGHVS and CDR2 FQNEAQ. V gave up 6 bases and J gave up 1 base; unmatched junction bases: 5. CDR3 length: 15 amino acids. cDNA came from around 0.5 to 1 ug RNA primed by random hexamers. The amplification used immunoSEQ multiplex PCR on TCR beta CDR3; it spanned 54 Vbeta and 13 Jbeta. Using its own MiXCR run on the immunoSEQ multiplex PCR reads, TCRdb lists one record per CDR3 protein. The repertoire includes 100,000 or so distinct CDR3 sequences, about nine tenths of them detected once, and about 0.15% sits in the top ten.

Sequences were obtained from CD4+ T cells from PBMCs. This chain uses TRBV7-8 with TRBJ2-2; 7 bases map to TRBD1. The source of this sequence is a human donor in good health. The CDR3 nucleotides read TGTGCCAGCAGATTACAGGGGTTGAACACCGGGGAGCTGTTTTTT. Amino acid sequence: CASRLQGLNTGELFF.